This T cell receptor (beta chain) was captured in a study of blood T cell repertoires in COVID-19. Across the study: Samples came from the United States, Italy and Spain, spanning acute and convalescent COVID-19.

Original handling: Estimation of nucleated cell counts was performed using reference gene primer amplification. TCRdb's table, derived via immunoSEQ multiplex PCR, lists solely in-frame clones and lacks some. The V and J calls and clone size are taken from that table; D and trimming were inferred from the DNA. The sample lists 160,000 or so clones, 90% occurring once. Germline assignment: CDR1 MNHEY and CDR2 SMNVEV (reference sequence). With 5 bases clipped from V and 3 bases from J, the junction kept 7 bases outside the gene matches. The CDR3 totals 14 residues. This receptor was taken from a man aged 60 to 69 with active or convalescent COVID-19. The source material was peripheral blood. The genes are TRBV27 and TRBJ2-7; 7 bases align to TRBD1. The DNA for the CDR3 is TGTGCCAGCAGTCCCGGGACAGACTTCTACGAGCAGTACTTC. This encodes CASSPGTDFYEQYF.